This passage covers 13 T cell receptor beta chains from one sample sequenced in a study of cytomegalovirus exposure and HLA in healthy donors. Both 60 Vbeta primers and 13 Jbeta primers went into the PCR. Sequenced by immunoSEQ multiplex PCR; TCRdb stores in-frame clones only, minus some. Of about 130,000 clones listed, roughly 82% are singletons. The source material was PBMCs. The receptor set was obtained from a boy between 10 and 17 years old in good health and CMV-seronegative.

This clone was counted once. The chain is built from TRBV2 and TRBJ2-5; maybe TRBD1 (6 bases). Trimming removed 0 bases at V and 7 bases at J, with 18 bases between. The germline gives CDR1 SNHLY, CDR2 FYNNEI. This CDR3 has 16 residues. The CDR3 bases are TGTGCCAGCAGTGAAGCGTCGACAGGTCGAGGGGGGACCCAGTACTTC. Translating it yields CASSEASTGRGGTQYF.

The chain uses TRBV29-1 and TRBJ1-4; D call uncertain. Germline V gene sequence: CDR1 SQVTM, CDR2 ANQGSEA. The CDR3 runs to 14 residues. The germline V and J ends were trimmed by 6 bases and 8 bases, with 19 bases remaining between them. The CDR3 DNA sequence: TGCAGCGTCACTCGGGAATCGAAAGGGGAAAAACTGTTTTTT. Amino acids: CSVTRESKGEKLFF.

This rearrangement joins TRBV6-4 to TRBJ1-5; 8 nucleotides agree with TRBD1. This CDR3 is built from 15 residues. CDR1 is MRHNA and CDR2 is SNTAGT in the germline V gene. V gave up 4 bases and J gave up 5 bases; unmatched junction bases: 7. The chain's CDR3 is CASSVDRVGDQPQHF. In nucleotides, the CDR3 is TGTGCCAGCAGTGTGGACAGGGTAGGGGATCAGCCCCAGCATTTT.

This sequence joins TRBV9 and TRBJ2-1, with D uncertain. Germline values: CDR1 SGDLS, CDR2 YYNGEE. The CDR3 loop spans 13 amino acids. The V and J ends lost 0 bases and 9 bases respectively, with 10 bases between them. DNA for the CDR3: TGTGCCAGCAGCGTAGAACTCGAAGCTGAGCAGTTCTTC. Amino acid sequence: CASSVELEAEQFF.

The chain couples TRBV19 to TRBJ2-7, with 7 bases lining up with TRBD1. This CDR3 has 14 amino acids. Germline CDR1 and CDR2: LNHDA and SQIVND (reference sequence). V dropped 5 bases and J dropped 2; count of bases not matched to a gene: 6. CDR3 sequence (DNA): TGTGCCAGTAGTTTGACAGGGATCCCCTACGAGCAGTACTTC. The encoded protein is CASSLTGIPYEQYF.

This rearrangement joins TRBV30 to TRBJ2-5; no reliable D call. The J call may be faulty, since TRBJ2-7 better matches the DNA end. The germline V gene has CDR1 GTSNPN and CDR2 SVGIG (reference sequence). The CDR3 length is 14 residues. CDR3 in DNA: TGTGCCTGGAGTGTAGCCGGTACCCTCTACGAGCAGTACTTC. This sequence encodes CAWSVAGTLYEQYF.

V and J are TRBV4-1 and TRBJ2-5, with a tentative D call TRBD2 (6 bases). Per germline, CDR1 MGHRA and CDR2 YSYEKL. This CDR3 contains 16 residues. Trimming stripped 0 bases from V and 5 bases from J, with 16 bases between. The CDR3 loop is CASSQDVAVLGETQYF. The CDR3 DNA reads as TGCGCCAGCAGCCAAGACGTAGCGGTCCTCGGGGAGACCCAGTACTTC.

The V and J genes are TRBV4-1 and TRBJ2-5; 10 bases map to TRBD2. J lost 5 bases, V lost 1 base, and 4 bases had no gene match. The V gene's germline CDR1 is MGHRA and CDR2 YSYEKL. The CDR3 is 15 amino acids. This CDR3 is CASSQGGLAPETQYF. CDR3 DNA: TGCGCCAGCAGCCAAGGGGGACTAGCGCCGGAGACCCAGTACTTC.

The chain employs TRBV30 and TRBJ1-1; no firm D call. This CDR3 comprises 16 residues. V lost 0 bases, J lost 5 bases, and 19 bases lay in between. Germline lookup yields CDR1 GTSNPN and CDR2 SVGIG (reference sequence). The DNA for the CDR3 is TGTGCCTGGAGTGTTAAGTCTTCTCTCACGGGTACTGAAGCTTTCTTT. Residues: CAWSVKSSLTGTEAFF.

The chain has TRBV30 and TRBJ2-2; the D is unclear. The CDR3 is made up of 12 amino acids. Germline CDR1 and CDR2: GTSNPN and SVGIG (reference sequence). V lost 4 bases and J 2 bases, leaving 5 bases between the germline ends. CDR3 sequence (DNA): TGTGCCTGGAACAGAAACACCGGGGAGCTGTTTTTT. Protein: CAWNRNTGELFF.

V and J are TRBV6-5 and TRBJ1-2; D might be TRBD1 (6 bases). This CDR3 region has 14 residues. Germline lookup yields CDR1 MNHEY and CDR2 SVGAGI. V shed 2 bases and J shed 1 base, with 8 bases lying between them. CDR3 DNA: TGTGCCAGCAGTTACGGGGACATTAACTATGGCTACACCTTC. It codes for CASSYGDINYGYTF.

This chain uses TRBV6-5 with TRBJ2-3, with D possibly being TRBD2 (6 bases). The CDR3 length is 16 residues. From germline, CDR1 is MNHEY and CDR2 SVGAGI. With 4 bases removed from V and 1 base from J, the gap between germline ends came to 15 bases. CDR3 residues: CASSSRSGPRTDTQYF. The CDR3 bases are TGTGCCAGCAGTTCCCGGAGCGGGCCCCGCACAGATACGCAGTATTTT.

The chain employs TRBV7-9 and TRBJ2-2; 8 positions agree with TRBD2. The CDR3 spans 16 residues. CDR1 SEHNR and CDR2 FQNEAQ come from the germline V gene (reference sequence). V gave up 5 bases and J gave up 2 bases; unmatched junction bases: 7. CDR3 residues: CASSPLVAGNTGELFF. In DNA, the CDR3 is TGTGCCAGCAGCCCTTTGGTAGCGGGAAACACCGGGGAGCTGTTTTTT.